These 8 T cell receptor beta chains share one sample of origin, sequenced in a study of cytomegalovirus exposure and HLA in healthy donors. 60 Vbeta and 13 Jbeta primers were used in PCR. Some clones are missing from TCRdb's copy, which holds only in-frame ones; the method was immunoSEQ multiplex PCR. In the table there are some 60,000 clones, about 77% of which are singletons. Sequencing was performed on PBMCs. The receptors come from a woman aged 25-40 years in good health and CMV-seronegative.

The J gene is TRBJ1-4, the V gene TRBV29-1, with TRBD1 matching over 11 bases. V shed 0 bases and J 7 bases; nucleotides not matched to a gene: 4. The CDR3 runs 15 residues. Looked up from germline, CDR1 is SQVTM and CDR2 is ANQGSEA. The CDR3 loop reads CSVEDWGTGGEKLFF. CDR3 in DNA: TGCAGCGTTGAAGATTGGGGGACAGGGGGTGAAAAACTGTTTTTT.

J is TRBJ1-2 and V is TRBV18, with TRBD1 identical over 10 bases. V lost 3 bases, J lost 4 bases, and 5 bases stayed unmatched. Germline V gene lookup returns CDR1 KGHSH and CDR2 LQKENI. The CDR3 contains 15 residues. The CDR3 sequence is CASSPDRGTGYGYTF. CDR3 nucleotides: TGTGCCAGCTCACCGGACAGGGGGACGGGCTATGGCTACACCTTC.

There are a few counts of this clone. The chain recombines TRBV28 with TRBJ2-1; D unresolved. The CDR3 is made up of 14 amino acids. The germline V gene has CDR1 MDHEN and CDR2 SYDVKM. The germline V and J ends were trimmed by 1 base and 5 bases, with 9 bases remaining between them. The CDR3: CASSLSVADNEQFF. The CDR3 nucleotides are TGTGCCAGCAGTTTATCGGTCGCGGACAATGAGCAGTTCTTC.

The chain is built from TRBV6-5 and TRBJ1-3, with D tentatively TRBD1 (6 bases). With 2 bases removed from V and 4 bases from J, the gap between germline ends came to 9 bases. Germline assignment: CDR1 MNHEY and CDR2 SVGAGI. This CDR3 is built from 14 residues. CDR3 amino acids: CASSYRTAGNTIYF. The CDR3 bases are TGTGCCAGCAGTTACCGGACAGCCGGAAACACCATATATTTT.

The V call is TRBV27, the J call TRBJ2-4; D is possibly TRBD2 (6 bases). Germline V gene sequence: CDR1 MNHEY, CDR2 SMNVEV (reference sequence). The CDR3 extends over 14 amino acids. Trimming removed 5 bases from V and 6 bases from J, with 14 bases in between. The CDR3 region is CASSVTSSGNIQYF. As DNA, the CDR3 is TGTGCCAGCAGTGTCACTAGCTCCGGAAACATTCAGTACTTC.

For the CDR3, the DNA is TGTGCCAGCAGTCTAGACAGGGATACTGAAGCTTTCTTT. It is translated as CASSLDRDTEAFF. The chain has TRBV27 and TRBJ1-1, with 7 bases identical to TRBD1. The CDR3 length is 13 residues. Germline CDR1 and CDR2: MNHEY and SMNVEV (reference sequence). With V trimmed by 5 bases and J by 5 bases, 5 bases remained unmatched.

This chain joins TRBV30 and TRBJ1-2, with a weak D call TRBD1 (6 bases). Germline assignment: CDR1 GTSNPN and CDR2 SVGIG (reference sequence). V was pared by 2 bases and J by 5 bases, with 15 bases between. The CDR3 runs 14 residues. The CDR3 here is CAWSIGGVIYGYTF. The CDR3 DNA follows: TGTGCCTGGAGTATAGGGGGGGTTATTTATGGCTACACCTTC.

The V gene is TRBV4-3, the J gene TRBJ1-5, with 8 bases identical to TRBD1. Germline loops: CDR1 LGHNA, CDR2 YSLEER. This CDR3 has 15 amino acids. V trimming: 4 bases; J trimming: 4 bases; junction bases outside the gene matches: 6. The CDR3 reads CASSPDRGVNQPQHF. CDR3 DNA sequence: TGCGCCAGCAGCCCCGACAGGGGTGTAAATCAGCCCCAGCATTTT.